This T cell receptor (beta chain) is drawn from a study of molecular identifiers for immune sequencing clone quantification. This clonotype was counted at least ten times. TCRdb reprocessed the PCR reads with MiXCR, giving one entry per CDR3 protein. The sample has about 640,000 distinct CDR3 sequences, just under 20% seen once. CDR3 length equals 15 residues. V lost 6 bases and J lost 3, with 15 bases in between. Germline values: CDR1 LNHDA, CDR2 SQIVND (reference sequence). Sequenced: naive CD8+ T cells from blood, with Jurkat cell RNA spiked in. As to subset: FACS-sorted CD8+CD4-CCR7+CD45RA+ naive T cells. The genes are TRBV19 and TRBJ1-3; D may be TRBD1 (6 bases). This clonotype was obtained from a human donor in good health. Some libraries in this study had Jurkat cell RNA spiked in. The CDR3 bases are TGTGCCAGTAGCGAAAGCTCAGGGGTTGGAAACACCATATATTTT. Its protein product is CASSESSGVGNTIYF.